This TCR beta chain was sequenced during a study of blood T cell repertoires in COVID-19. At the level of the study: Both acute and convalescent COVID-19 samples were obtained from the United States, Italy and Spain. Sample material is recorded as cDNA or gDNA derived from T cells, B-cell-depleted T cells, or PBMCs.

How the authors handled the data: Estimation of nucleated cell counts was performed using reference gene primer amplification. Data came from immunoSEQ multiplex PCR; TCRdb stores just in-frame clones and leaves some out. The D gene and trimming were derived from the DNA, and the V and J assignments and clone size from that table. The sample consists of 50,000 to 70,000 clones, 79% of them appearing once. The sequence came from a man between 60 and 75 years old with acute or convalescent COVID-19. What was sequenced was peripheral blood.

The CDR3 loop is CASSFSGQGLAEAFF. The CDR3 DNA follows: TGTGCCAGCAGCTTCTCGGGACAGGGACTCGCTGAAGCTTTCTTT. This chain connects TRBV7-6 to TRBJ1-1; the match to TRBD1 covers 9 bases. This CDR3 comprises 15 residues. The germline gives CDR1 SGHVS, CDR2 FNYEAQ. J lost 6 bases, V lost 3 bases, and 8 bases had no gene match.